One and the same sample provided the 13 T cell receptor beta chains below, sequenced in a study of PD-L1 blockade in urothelial cancer. The protocol was immunoSEQ multiplex PCR, while the TCRdb copy is restricted to in-frame clones and leaves out a portion. The sample consists of about 57,000 clones, roughly 76% of them appearing once. Time point reported: pretreatment peripheral blood. The sample in question was PBMCs, obtained around atezolizumab (anti-PD-L1) treatment. Receptor source: a man between 70 and 80 years old with urothelial cancer.

The chain has TRBV5-6 and TRBJ1-1; D is unclear. CDR1 is SGHDT and CDR2 is YYEEEE in the germline V gene. This CDR3 is built from 14 residues. Trimming removed 1 base at V and 5 bases at J, with 12 bases between. CDR3 protein: CASSLSLSSTEAFF. The CDR3 region has the DNA TGTGCCAGCAGCTTGTCTCTTTCGTCGACTGAAGCTTTCTTT.

The rearrangement links TRBV6-1 to TRBJ1-2; 7 positions match TRBD1. V was clipped by 6 bases and J by 7 bases; unmatched bases: 14. Per the germline V gene, CDR1 is MNHNS and CDR2 is SASEGT. CDR3 length: 15 amino acids. CDR3 residues: CASSTNPGQISGYTF. The CDR3 DNA sequence: TGTGCCAGCAGCACGAATCCGGGACAGATCAGTGGCTACACCTTC.

The rearrangement joins TRBV5-1 to TRBJ2-7; the match to TRBD2 covers 12 bases. J lost 6 bases, V lost 0 bases, and 4 bases had no gene match. CDR1 is SGHRS and CDR2 is YFSETQ in the germline V gene. The CDR3 contains 15 residues. As DNA, the CDR3 is TGCGCCAGCAGCTTGGCTAGCGGGGGGGTCCCCGAGCAGTACTTC. Translating it yields CASSLASGGVPEQYF.

This rearrangement joins TRBV7-9 to TRBJ1-5; no reliable D call. V lost 3 bases and J lost 3, with 3 bases in between. Germline V lookup: CDR1 SEHNR, CDR2 FQNEAQ (reference sequence). The CDR3 spans 12 residues. The CDR3 nucleotides read TGTGCCAGCAGCTTTAACAATCAGCCCCAGCATTTT. It translates to CASSFNNQPQHF.

This chain connects TRBV19 to TRBJ2-3, with D uncertain. Germline CDR1 is LNHDA and CDR2 is SQIVND (reference sequence). Deletions cut 5 bases from V and 3 bases from J, with 9 bases between. The CDR3 runs to 13 residues. The CDR3 spells CASSYGFTDTQYF. The CDR3 DNA reads as TGTGCCAGTAGTTACGGGTTTACAGATACGCAGTATTTT.

The rearrangement uses TRBV7-3 and TRBJ2-5, with D possibly matching TRBD1 (5 bases). V gave up 2 bases and J gave up 2 bases, with 9 bases separating them. The CDR3 sequence is 14 residues long. The germline V gene has CDR1 SGHTA and CDR2 FQGTGA. CDR3 in amino acids: CASSLGAEQETQYF. CDR3 bases: TGTGCCAGCAGCTTAGGGGCAGAGCAAGAGACCCAGTACTTC.

The chain's CDR3 is CASSPPNSLAYNEQFF. The CDR3 DNA is TGTGCCAGCTCACCACCGAACAGCCTTGCTTACAATGAGCAGTTCTTC. This chain connects TRBV18 to TRBJ2-1; D is undetermined. The V end was cut by 0 bases, the J end by 4 bases, with 13 bases between. The length of the CDR3 is 16 residues. Germline V lookup: CDR1 KGHSH, CDR2 LQKENI.

The chain couples TRBV7-8 to TRBJ1-1, with D perhaps matching TRBD1 (6 bases). The CDR3 sequence is 13 residues long. The V gene lost 2 bases and the J gene lost 6 bases, with 10 bases spanning the gap. Per the germline V gene, CDR1 is SGHVS and CDR2 is FQNEAQ. The CDR3 DNA follows: TGTGCCAGCAGCTTATACAGGGAACCTGAAGCTTTCTTT. It yields the protein CASSLYREPEAFF. The full variable domain, with the rest looked up from reference TRBV7-8 and TRBJ1-1, is GAGVSQSPRYKVAKRGQDVALRCDPISGHVSLFWYQQALGQGPEFLTYFQNEAQLDKSGLPSDRFFAERPEGSVSTLKIQRTQQEDSAVYLCASSLYREPEAFFGQGTRLTVV.

The chain employs TRBV7-9 and TRBJ2-2; TRBD1 aligns across 9 bases. With V trimmed by 6 bases and J by 3 bases, 5 bases remained unmatched. Per germline, CDR1 SEHNR and CDR2 FQNEAQ (reference sequence). The CDR3 is 15 amino acids. CDR3: CASRGGQGDTGELFF. In nucleotides, the CDR3 is TGTGCCAGCAGGGGGGGACAGGGAGACACCGGGGAGCTGTTTTTT.

The sample holds a few counts of this clone. Distinct nucleotide sequences in the sample also encode this CDR3. V usage is TRBV11-2 and J usage is TRBJ1-4; D unclear. The V and J ends lost 5 bases and 4 bases respectively, with 8 bases between them. The CDR3 is 13 amino acids. The germline V gene has CDR1 SGHAT and CDR2 FQNNGV. This CDR3 reads CASSLGLNEKLFF. In DNA, the CDR3 is TGTGCCAGCAGCCTCGGACTTAATGAAAAACTGTTTTTT.

This chain links TRBV7-2 with TRBJ2-1; tentative D call: TRBD2 (5 bases). Germline CDR1 reads SGHTA; CDR2 reads FQGNSA. CDR3 length: 16 residues. V lost 1 base to trimming and J lost 7 bases, with 17 bases between them. The CDR3 region has the DNA TGTGCCAGCAGCTTAGTAGTTGCGGACTCGGGGAATGAGCAGTTCTTC. Its translation: CASSLVVADSGNEQFF.

This chain joins TRBV7-9 and TRBJ1-6; D unclear. Trimming took off 5 bases at V and 6 bases at J, with 17 bases between the two ends. This CDR3 is built from 16 residues. Germline V gene sequence: CDR1 SEHNR, CDR2 FQNEAQ (reference sequence). For the CDR3, the DNA is TGTGCCAGCAGCGCCTCCGGAGTGACCGGTAATTCACCCCTCCACTTT. This gives the protein CASSASGVTGNSPLHF. Filled out from reference TRBV7-9 and TRBJ1-6, the complete variable domain reads DTGVSQNPRHKITKRGQNVTFRCDPISEHNRLYWYRQTLGQGPEFLTYFQNEAQLEKSRLLSDRFSAERPKGSFSTLEIQRTEQGDSAMYLCASSASGVTGNSPLHFGNGTRLTVT.

This clone has only a few counts. The CDR3 loop is CASSSRTGGETGELFF. CDR3 DNA sequence: TGTGCCAGCAGTTCAAGGACAGGGGGCGAAACCGGGGAGCTGTTTTTT. The chain uses TRBV7-7 and TRBJ2-2, with TRBD1 matching over 11 bases. The CDR3 sequence is 16 residues long. In germline, CDR1 is SSHAT, CDR2 FNYEAQ (reference sequence). Trimming at V came to 6 bases and at J to 5 bases, leaving 8 bases not matched to a gene.